The source of this T cell receptor beta chain is a study of relationships among human T cell subsets. Overall study results and limits: A couple of pan T samples, processed alongside pan B cells, lack T cell counts. Substantial CDR3 sharing among Th1, Th2 and regulatory cells suggested stochastic fate choice. Clones with over 100 reads held over 60% of CD8+ cytotoxic sequences.

To note about this clonotype: The antigen is undetermined.

TCR alpha and beta CDR3s were amplified from mRNA by semiquantitative ARM-PCR. Tagged nested gene-specific primers were used first, then communal superprimers amplified exponentially. TCRdb called the multiplex PCR reads again in MiXCR, with one record for every CDR3 protein. The data show some 16,000 distinct CDR3 sequences, less than 80% seen once. In germline, CDR1 is SGHAT, CDR2 FQNNGV. CDR3 size: 15 residues. V was shortened by 4 bases and J by 1 base, with 13 bases between the two germline ends. The sequenced sample consisted of total T cells sorted from blood. This clonotype was sampled from a man aged 40-49 years in good health. This chain links TRBV11-2 with TRBJ2-5, with D unclear. CDR3 sequence (DNA): TGTGCCAGCAGCTCGGGCCCGTTCCGCCAAGAGACCCAGTACTTC. It codes for CASSSGPFRQETQYF.